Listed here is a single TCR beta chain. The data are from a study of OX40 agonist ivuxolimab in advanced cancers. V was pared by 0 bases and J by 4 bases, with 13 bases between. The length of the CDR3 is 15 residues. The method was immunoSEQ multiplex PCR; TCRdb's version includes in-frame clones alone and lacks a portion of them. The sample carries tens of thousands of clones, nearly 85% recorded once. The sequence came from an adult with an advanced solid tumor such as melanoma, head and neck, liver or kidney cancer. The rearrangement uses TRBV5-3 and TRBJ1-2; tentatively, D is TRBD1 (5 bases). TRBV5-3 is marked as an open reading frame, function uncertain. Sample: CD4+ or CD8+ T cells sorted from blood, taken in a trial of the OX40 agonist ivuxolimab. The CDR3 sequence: CARSLGQGRVYGYTF. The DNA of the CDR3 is TGTGCCAGAAGCTTGGGGCAGGGTAGGGTCTATGGCTACACCTTC.